This TCR beta chain derives from a study of blood T cell repertoires in COVID-19 (dated by TCRdb to the early 2020s). Looking at the study overall: Samples from collaborators originated in the United States, Italy and Spain and spanned both the acute and convalescent phases of COVID-19. Where available, HLA class I and class II types were taken from metadata supplied by the sample provider and were not determined by assay-based typing. The repertoires were released in a freely available public database intended as a resource for research on the immune response to SARS-CoV-2. Nearly every sample came with metadata listing a de-identified subject ID, COVID-19 status, age in years and sex. The dataset comprised deeply sampled blood TCRbeta repertoires from subjects exposed to, actively infected with, or recovered from COVID-19. The material from the prospective study consisted of cDNA or gDNA derived from T cells, B-cell-depleted T cells, or PBMCs. The samples were drawn from two sources: the first 160 participants of the ongoing ImmuneRACE study, and approximately 1,300 subjects contributed by 6 global collaborators.

The germline V end is reduced by 3 bases and the J end by 3 bases; junction bases left unmatched: 9. Inclusive of the bounding cysteine and phenylalanine, the CDR3 is 16 residues long. This entry keeps only the CDR3 DNA: 48 bases, framed from base 1. Based on the germline V gene, the CDR1 and CDR2 sequences are SGHRS and YFSETQ. What the authors observed across the whole study: The quantity of clinical and demographic metadata differed by source and by participant and was supplied without curation.

On this clone: Its antigen remains undetermined. No clone much larger than this one lies a single base away; base qualities are absent.

The immunoSEQ Assay, a bias-controlled multiplex PCR, was used to amplify TCRbeta CDR3 regions from genomic DNA. The published analysis was carried out like this. Nucleated cell counts per sample were estimated from amplification of reference gene primers within the assay. To quantify the absolute abundance of each unique TCRbeta CDR3 rearrangement, sequence reads were collapsed and filtered. For each sample, productive Simpson clonality was calculated as the square root of Simpson's diversity index over productive rearrangements. TCRdb's version of the immuneACCESS table is confined to in-frame rearrangements and falls short of the full clone set. An unresolved V gene accounts for under half of the shortfall where checked; the remainder is of unknown origin. The V and J calls and clone size were taken over from that table, and D and trimming were inferred from the DNA. This sample gives under 50,000 clones in total; just under 80% of them show up just once. The ten largest make up more than 35% of the sample.

Each collaborating institution followed its own protocols to collect whole blood in K2EDTA tubes. For TCRbeta analysis, collaborator samples were shipped as frozen whole blood, as isolated PBMCs, or as DNA extracted from either sample type. The sample was peripheral blood. The rearrangement joined TRBV5-1 to TRBJ2-1, and 7 junction bases match TRBD2. The sequence was collected from an elderly man with active or convalescent COVID-19. The CDR3 here reads CASSSLGSGDYNEQFF. The nucleotide sequence reads as follows: TGCGCCAGCAGCTCTCTGGGAAGCGGGGACTACAATGAGCAGTTCTTC.